The rows below give T cell receptor beta chains drawn from one sample of a study of T-cell reconstitution after alpha-beta-depleted transplantation in children. Each CDR3 protein gets one entry after TCRdb re-called the PCR reads with MiXCR. In the table there are 450,000 to 600,000 distinct CDR3 sequences, 15% to 20% of which are singletons. The source material was PBMCs from the stem cell graft donor, sampled from the stem cell graft. These receptor sequences come from a human donor who donated a stem cell graft to a child with acute lymphoblastic leukemia. Each CDR3 is given with its conserved first and last residue. Each record gives: CDR3 protein, CDR3 DNA, V gene, J gene, D gene, clone size. A D gene is named only where the DNA matches it firmly. Expanded clones are given a class, and other clones once, few, many or no size at all.

CASSGTGNTEQYF	TGTGCCAGCAGCGGGACAGGGAATACCGAGCAGTACTTC	TRBV25-1	TRBJ2-7	TRBD1	-
CSADTGTDTDTQYF	TGCAGTGCTGATACCGGGACGGACACAGATACGCAGTATTTT	TRBV20-1	TRBJ2-3	-	few
CASSLNANQPQHF	TGTGCCAGCAGTTTAAATGCGAATCAGCCCCAGCATTTT	TRBV12-3/TRBV12-4	TRBJ1-5	-	-
CASSFSLNPSTDTQYF	TGCGCCAGCAGCTTTTCCCTAAATCCCTCCACAGATACGCAGTATTTT	TRBV5-1	TRBJ2-3	-	-
CASRQGRTSGYEQYF	TGTGCCAGCAGACAAGGGCGGACTAGCGGCTACGAGCAGTACTTC	TRBV3-1	TRBJ2-7	TRBD2	-
CASSPTATGTFANTGELFF	TGTGCCAGCAGCCCAACAGCGACAGGGACCTTTGCGAACACCGGGGAGCTGTTTTTT	TRBV12-3/TRBV12-4	TRBJ2-2	TRBD1	-
CSVFGVGNEKLFF	TGCAGCGTTTTTGGGGTGGGAAATGAAAAACTGTTTTTT	TRBV29-1	TRBJ1-4	-	few
CSVLVSRENQPQHF	TGCAGCGTTTTAGTCTCCAGAGAAAATCAGCCCCAGCATTTT	TRBV29-1	TRBJ1-5	-	-
CASSLEVRGNTEAFF	TGCGCCAGCAGCTTGGAGGTCAGGGGGAACACTGAAGCTTTCTTT	TRBV5-1	TRBJ1-1	-	-
CATAEFNYGYTF	TGTGCCACCGCCGAGTTTAACTATGGCTACACCTTC	TRBV6-1	TRBJ1-2	-	-
CATSRGWNKGEQYF	TGTGCCACCAGCAGAGGTTGGAACAAAGGCGAGCAGTACTTC	TRBV15	TRBJ2-7	-	-
CSAPKGGSGNTIYF	TGCAGTGCTCCCAAAGGGGGCAGTGGAAACACCATATATTTT	TRBV20-1	TRBJ1-3	TRBD1	-
CASSLASEPGIKQYF	TGCGCCAGCAGCTTGGCCAGTGAGCCGGGGATTAAGCAGTACTTC	TRBV5-1	TRBJ2-7	-	-
CATSINFNEKLFF	TGTGCCACCAGCATCAACTTTAATGAAAAACTGTTTTTT	TRBV15	TRBJ1-4	-	-
CASSPGGGEKLFF	TGTGCCAGCAGTCCCGGGGGCGGTGAAAAACTGTTTTTT	TRBV12-3/TRBV12-4	TRBJ1-4	-	few
CSVVPWGVMNTDTQYF	TGCAGCGTAGTGCCCTGGGGAGTGATGAACACAGATACGCAGTATTTT	TRBV29-1	TRBJ2-3	-	many
CASSRDTGGYGYTF	TGCGCCAGCAGCCGAGATACAGGGGGCTATGGCTACACCTTC	TRBV5-1	TRBJ1-2	TRBD1	few
CASSPGKGPFNTEAFF	TGCGCCAGCAGCCCGGGTAAGGGACCTTTTAACACTGAAGCTTTCTTT	TRBV5-1	TRBJ1-1	-	few
CSVEVGGSTEAFF	TGCAGCGTTGAAGTGGGGGGGAGCACTGAAGCTTTCTTT	TRBV29-1	TRBJ1-1	-	-
CSVDRALAGYTF	TGCAGCGTCGATAGGGCCCTGGCTGGCTACACCTTC	TRBV29-1	TRBJ1-2	-	few
CASSEGTYEQYF	TGTGCCAGCAGTGAAGGGACCTACGAGCAGTACTTC	TRBV6-1	TRBJ2-7	-	many
CASSPPGLAGGPDYNEQFF	TGTGCCAGCAGTCCGCCGGGACTAGCGGGAGGGCCGGACTACAATGAGCAGTTCTTC	TRBV5-6	TRBJ2-1	TRBD2	few
CSAREGQGYLPQHF	TGCAGTGCTAGAGAGGGACAGGGATATTTGCCCCAGCATTTT	TRBV20-1	TRBJ1-5	TRBD1	few
CASSFGQGFTYEQYF	TGTGCCAGCAGCTTCGGGCAGGGATTCACCTACGAGCAGTACTTC	TRBV13	TRBJ2-7	-	-
CASSLRISTDTQYF	TGTGCCAGCAGCTTGAGGATTAGCACAGATACGCAGTATTTT	TRBV5-4	TRBJ2-3	-	few
CASSIPSWPPGTEAFF	TGTGCCAGTAGTATACCCTCTTGGCCGCCTGGCACTGAAGCTTTCTTT	TRBV19	TRBJ1-1	-	few
CAISPGTGTYEQYF	TGTGCCATCAGTCCCGGGACAGGTACCTACGAGCAGTACTTC	TRBV10-3	TRBJ2-7	TRBD1	-
CASSQDKGTSSLQYF	TGCGCCAGCAGCCAAGATAAAGGGACAAGCTCGCTTCAGTACTTC	TRBV4-1	TRBJ2-4	-	-
CASSAPLAGPSDEQYF	TGTGCCAGCAGCGCCCCATTAGCGGGACCTTCAGACGAGCAGTACTTC	TRBV7-9	TRBJ2-7	TRBD2	few
CASSKRQGAVYEQYF	TGTGCCAGCAGCAAAAGACAGGGGGCTGTCTACGAGCAGTACTTC	TRBV9	TRBJ2-7	TRBD1	few
CASSETVGQETQYF	TGCGCCAGCAGTGAGACAGTGGGGCAAGAGACCCAGTACTTC	TRBV10-1	TRBJ2-5	-	-
CASSGQGLSNYGYTF	TGTGCCAGTAGTGGACAGGGACTCTCTAACTATGGCTACACCTTC	TRBV25-1	TRBJ1-2	TRBD1	few
CASAPATNEKLFF	TGTGCCAGCGCACCAGCAACTAATGAAAAACTGTTTTTT	TRBV7-9	TRBJ1-4	-	-
CASSYSTTDLNTEAFF	TGTGCCAGCAGTTACTCGACGACAGACTTGAACACTGAAGCTTTCTTT	TRBV6-5	TRBJ1-1	-	-
CSARDRVRVYNEQFF	TGCAGTGCTAGAGATAGAGTGCGGGTATACAATGAGCAGTTCTTC	TRBV20-1	TRBJ2-1	-	-
CASSETTGNEQYF	TGTGCCAGCAGCGAGACGACAGGGAACGAGCAGTACTTC	TRBV9	TRBJ2-7	TRBD1	many
CASSQWGVTSGSYEQYF	TGCGCCAGCAGCCAGTGGGGGGTGACTAGCGGGAGCTACGAGCAGTACTTC	TRBV5-1	TRBJ2-7	TRBD2	few
CSVLLTVNTEAFF	TGCAGCGTACTCCTGACAGTGAACACTGAAGCTTTCTTT	TRBV29-1	TRBJ1-1	-	few
CASSLYGTGIRETQYF	TGCGCCAGCAGCTTGTATGGGACAGGGATTCGGGAGACCCAGTACTTC	TRBV5-1	TRBJ2-5	TRBD1	-
CASSSNPGRDIGKLFF	TGTGCCAGCAGTTCCAACCCGGGGAGGGATATTGGAAAACTGTTTTTT	TRBV6-5	TRBJ1-4	-	-
CASSGRFSSYNEQFF	TGTGCCAGCAGCGGAAGGTTTAGCTCCTACAATGAGCAGTTCTTC	TRBV5-6	TRBJ2-1	-	-